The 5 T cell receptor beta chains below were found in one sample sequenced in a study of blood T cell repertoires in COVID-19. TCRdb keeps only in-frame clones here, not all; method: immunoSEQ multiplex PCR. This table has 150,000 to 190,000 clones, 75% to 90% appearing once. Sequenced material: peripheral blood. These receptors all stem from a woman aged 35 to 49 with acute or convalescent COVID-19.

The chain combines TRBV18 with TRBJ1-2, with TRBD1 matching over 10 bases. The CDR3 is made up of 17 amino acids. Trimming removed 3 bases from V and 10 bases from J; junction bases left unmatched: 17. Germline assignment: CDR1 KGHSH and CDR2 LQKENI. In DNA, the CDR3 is TGTGCCAGCTCACCGACAGGGGGCTTAAGTTTATTACGCGTCTACACCTTC. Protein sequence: CASSPTGGLSLLRVYTF.

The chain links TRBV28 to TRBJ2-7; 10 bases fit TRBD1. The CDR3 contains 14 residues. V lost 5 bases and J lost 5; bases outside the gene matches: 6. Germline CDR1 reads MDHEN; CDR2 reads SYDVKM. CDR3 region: CASSRDRGQNEQYF. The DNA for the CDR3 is TGTGCCAGCAGTCGAGACAGGGGGCAGAACGAGCAGTACTTC.

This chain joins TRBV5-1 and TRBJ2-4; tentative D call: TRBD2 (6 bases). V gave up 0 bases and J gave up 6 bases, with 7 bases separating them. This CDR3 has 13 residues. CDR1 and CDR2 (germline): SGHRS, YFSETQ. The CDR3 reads CASSLVGGNIQYF. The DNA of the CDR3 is TGCGCCAGCAGCTTGGTGGGGGGAAACATTCAGTACTTC.

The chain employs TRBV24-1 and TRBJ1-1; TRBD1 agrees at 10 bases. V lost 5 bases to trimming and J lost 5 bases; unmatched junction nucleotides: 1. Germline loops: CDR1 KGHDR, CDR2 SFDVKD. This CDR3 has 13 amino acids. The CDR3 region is CATSGQGATEAFF. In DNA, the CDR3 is TGTGCCACCAGTGGACAGGGGGCGACTGAAGCTTTCTTT.

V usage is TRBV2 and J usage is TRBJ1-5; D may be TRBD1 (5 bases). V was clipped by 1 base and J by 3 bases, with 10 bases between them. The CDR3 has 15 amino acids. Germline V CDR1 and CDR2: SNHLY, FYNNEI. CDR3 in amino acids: CASSEGQRDNQPQHF. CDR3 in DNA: TGTGCCAGCAGTGAAGGACAGCGAGACAATCAGCCCCAGCATTTT.